The next 3 T cell receptor beta chains were all read from a single sample in a study of blood T cells in healthy people across ages. Sample-barcoded 5' priming and a J-beta primer mix drove a second PCR of 7 to 11 cycles. One entry per CDR3 protein, called by TCRdb with MiXCR from the 5' RACE reads. The sample includes more than 800,000 distinct CDR3 sequences, 25% to 35% of them seen just once. Sequencing used blood. These receptors were taken from a woman aged 80 or over in good health.

In this sample, this clonotype turned up a few times. The V gene is TRBV28, the J gene TRBJ2-3, with D possibly matching TRBD1 (6 bases). In germline, CDR1 is MDHEN, CDR2 SYDVKM. The CDR3 totals 19 residues. The V gene lost 5 bases and the J gene lost 0 bases, with 24 bases spanning the gap. The CDR3 DNA reads as TGTGCCAGCAGTCCTTTTGCAGGGGTGAAATCCACTAGCACAGATACGCAGTATTTT. It yields the protein CASSPFAGVKSTSTDTQYF. The variable domain in full, completed from reference TRBV28 and TRBJ2-3, reads DVKVTQSSRYLVKRTGEKVFLECVQDMDHENMFWYRQDPGLGLRLIYFSYDVKMKEKGDIPEGYSVSREKKERFSLILESASTNQTSMYLCASSPFAGVKSTSTDTQYFGPGTRLTVL.

In this sample, this clonotype turned up many times. Here the CDR3 DNA reads TGCAGCGTTAAAGCACCGGGACAGCAAGAGACCCAGTACTTC. Protein product: CSVKAPGQQETQYF. The V and J genes are TRBV29-1 and TRBJ2-5, with TRBD1 matching 7 bases. CDR1 and CDR2 (germline): SQVTM, ANQGSEA. The ends lost 5 bases at V and 2 bases at J; junction bases unmatched: 8. The CDR3 loop spans 14 amino acids.

V and J are TRBV7-2 and TRBJ2-1; 14 bases match TRBD2. The CDR3 is made up of 15 amino acids. Trimming cost V 3 bases and J 10 bases; bases outside gene matches: 5. Germline V gene lookup returns CDR1 SGHTA and CDR2 FQGNSA. The CDR3 nucleotides are TGTGCCAGCAGCTTGGGACTAGCGGGGGCGAAGGAGCAGTTCTTC. Protein product: CASSLGLAGAKEQFF.